The source of this T cell receptor (beta chain) is a study of beta chain features in type 1 diabetes. This clone showed up just a few times. Its target is not known. CDR1 and CDR2 (germline): DFQATT, SNEGSKA (reference sequence). Trimming pared 4 bases from V and 5 bases from J, leaving 8 bases between. The CDR3 extends over 11 amino acids. Findings and caveats of the study: cDNA-based sequencing might over-represent cells highly expressing TCR. Compared to healthy donors, patients appeared to have naive, central memory and Treg TCRB repertoires that were more alike. Among all four CD4+ subsets, Type 1 diabetes patients had TCRB CDR3s that were moderately but significantly shorter.

TCRB transcripts that were expressed got sequenced, as all of the isolated RNA had been reverse transcribed. Using immunoSEQ multiplex PCR, the repertoire was profiled, and TCRdb retains in-frame clones only, with some absent. The sample shows about 740,000 clones, 13% of them seen only once. Material for sequencing was naive CD4+ T cells from blood. The rearrangement uses TRBV20-1 and TRBJ1-1, with no clear D. The source is a man younger than 35 with type 1 diabetes. The CDR3 nucleotides are TGCAGTGCTATTGGGTTTACTGAAGCTTTCTTT. Its protein product is CSAIGFTEAFF.